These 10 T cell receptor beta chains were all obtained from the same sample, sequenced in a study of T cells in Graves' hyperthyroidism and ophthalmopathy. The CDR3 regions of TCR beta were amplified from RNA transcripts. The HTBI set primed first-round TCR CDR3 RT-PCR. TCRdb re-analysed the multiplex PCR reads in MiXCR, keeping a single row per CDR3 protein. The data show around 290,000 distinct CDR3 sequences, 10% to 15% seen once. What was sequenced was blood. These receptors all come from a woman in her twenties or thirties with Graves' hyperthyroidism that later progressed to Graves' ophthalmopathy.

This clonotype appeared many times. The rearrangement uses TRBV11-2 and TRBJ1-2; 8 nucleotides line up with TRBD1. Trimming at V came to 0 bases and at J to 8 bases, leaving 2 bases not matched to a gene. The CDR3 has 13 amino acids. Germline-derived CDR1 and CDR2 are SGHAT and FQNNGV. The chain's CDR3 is CASSLDRGHGYTF. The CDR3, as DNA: TGTGCCAGCAGCTTAGACAGGGGGCACGGCTACACCTTC.

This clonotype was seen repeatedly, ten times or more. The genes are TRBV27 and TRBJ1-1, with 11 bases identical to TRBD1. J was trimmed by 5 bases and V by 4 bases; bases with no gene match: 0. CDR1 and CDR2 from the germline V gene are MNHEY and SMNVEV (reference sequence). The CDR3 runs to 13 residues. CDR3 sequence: CASSWDRGTEAFF. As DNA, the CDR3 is TGTGCCAGCAGTTGGGACAGGGGGACTGAAGCTTTCTTT.

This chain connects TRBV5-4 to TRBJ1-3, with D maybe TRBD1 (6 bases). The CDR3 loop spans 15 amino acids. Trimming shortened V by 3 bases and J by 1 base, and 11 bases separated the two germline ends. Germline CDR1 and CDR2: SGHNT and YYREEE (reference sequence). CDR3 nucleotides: TGTGCCAGCAGCTCCCCCACAGGGTCTGGAAACACCATATATTTT. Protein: CASSSPTGSGNTIYF.

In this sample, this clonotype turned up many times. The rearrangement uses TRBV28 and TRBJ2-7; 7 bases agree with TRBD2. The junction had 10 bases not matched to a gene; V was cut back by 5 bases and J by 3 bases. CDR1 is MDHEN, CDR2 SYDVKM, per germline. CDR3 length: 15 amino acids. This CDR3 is CASSPRLARIYEQYF. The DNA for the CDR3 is TGTGCCAGCAGTCCCCGACTAGCTCGTATCTACGAGCAGTACTTC.

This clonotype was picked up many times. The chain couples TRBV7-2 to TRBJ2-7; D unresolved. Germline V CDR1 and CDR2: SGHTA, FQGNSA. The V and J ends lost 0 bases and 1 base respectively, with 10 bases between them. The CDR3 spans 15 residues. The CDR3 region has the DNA TGTGCCAGCAGCTTAGCGTCCGGGCTTTCCTACGAGCAGTACTTC. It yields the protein CASSLASGLSYEQYF. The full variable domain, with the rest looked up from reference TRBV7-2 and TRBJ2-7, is GAGVSQSPSNKVTEKGKDVELRCDPISGHTALYWYRQSLGQGLEFLIYFQGNSAPDKSGLPSDRFSAERTGGSVSTLTIQRTQQEDSAVYLCASSLASGLSYEQYFGPGTRLTVT.

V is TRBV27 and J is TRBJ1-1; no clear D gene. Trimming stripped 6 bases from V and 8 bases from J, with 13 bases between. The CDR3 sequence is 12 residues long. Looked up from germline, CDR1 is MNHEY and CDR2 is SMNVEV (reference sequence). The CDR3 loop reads CASRLPGREAFF. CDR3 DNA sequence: TGTGCCAGCAGGTTACCCGGTAGAGAAGCTTTCTTT.

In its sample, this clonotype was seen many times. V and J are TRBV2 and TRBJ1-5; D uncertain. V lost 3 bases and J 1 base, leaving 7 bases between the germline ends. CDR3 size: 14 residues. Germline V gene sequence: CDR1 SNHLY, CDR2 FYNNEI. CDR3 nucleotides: TGTGCCAGCAGTGACACCAGCAGCAATCAGCCCCAGCATTTT. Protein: CASSDTSSNQPQHF.

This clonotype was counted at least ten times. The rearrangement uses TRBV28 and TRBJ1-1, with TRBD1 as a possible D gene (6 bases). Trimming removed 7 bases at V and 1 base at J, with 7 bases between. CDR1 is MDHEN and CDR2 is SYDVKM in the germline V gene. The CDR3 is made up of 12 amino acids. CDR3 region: CASKQGNTEAFF. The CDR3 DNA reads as TGTGCCAGCAAACAGGGGAACACTGAAGCTTTCTTT.

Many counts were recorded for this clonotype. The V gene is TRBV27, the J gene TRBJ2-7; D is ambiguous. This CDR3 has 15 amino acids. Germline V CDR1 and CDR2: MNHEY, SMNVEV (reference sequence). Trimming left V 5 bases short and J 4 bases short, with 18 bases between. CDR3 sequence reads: CASSPPLSEWYEQYF. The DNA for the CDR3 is TGTGCCAGCAGTCCCCCCCTCTCCGAGTGGTACGAGCAGTACTTC.

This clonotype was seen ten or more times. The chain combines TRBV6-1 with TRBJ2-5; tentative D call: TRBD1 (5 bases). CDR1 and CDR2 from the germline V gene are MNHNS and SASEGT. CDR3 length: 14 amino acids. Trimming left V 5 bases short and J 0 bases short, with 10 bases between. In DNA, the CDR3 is TGTGCCAGCAGTTACACGACAGACCAAGAGACCCAGTACTTC. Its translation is CASSYTTDQETQYF.